Sequencing of this TCR beta chain was carried out in a study of T cells after yellow fever vaccination. TCRdb called the 5' RACE reads again in MiXCR, with one record for every CDR3 protein. The repertoire holds a few hundred thousand distinct CDR3 sequences, with around 6.8% as singletons. Per the germline V gene, CDR1 is SGHRS and CDR2 is YFSETQ. The CDR3 sequence is 14 residues long. V lost 0 bases, J lost 5 bases, and 10 bases lay in between. This clonotype was picked up a small number of times. The sequenced sample was PBMCs, obtained 35 to 50 days after the first yellow fever vaccination. The rearrangement links TRBV5-1 to TRBJ2-3; TRBD1 might be the D (5 bases). This receptor was taken from a man aged 18 to 29 who received the YFV17D yellow fever vaccine. The CDR3: CASSLVGPRDTQYF. The CDR3 DNA is TGCGCCAGCAGCTTGGTGGGGCCGCGAGATACGCAGTATTTT. The full variable domain, in which reference TRBV5-1 and TRBJ2-3 provide the parts outside the CDR3, is KAGVTQTPRYLIKTRGQQVTLSCSPISGHRSVSWYQQTPGQGLQFLFEYFSETQRNKGNFPGRFSGRQFSNSRSEMNVSTLELGDSALYLCASSLVGPRDTQYFGPGTRLTVL.